This T cell receptor (beta chain) stems from a study of response to subunit inactivated influenza vaccine. Study-level findings and limits: The study's authors posited that every seasonal influenza vaccination enlists few new T cells.

Details on this clonotype: Its antigen is as yet unknown.

TCRdb reprocessed the RT-PCR reads with MiXCR, giving one entry per CDR3 protein. The sample has 300,000 to 350,000 distinct CDR3 sequences, about a fifth seen once; the top ten hold more than 8.5%. The V and J ends lost 5 bases and 2 bases respectively, with 9 bases between them. The germline V gene has CDR1 MNHEY and CDR2 SMNVEV (reference sequence). The CDR3 sequence is 14 residues long. This specimen consisted of PBMCs from blood, obtained about 20 months after vaccination. This rearrangement joins TRBV27 to TRBJ2-2; tentative D call: TRBD1 (5 bases). The TCR originated in a man aged 50-75 years who received an inactivated influenza vaccine. The CDR3: CASSVTVNTGELFF. CDR3 in DNA: TGTGCCAGCAGTGTGACAGTTAACACCGGGGAGCTGTTTTTT.